This paragraph covers one TCR beta chain sequence. Measured with immunoSEQ multiplex PCR; TCRdb has only the in-frame clones, and not every one. The sample carries tens of thousands of clones, approximately 84% recorded once. This record belongs to a study of blood T cell repertoires in COVID-19. Study summary: Samples taken during acute and convalescent COVID-19 were collected in the United States, Italy and Spain.

This clonotype was obtained from a man aged 45-60 years with active COVID-19. Sample: peripheral blood.

CDR3: CASSPSQGAYEQYF. CDR3 DNA sequence: TGTGCCAGCAGCCCTAGCCAGGGGGCCTACGAGCAGTACTTC. The chain recombines TRBV7-9 with TRBJ2-7; 7 bases agree with TRBD1. The V and J ends lost 5 bases and 2 bases, in that order; junction bases with no gene match: 6. CDR1 and CDR2 (germline): SEHNR, FQNEAQ (reference sequence). The CDR3 runs to 14 residues.